This T cell receptor beta chain was captured by sequencing in a study of blood T cell repertoires in COVID-19. About the study: Samples of COVID-19 (acute and convalescent) were obtained from the United States, Italy and Spain.

Germline CDR1 reads LGHDT; CDR2 reads YNNKEL (reference sequence). Trimming took off 1 base at V and 0 bases at J, with 7 bases between the two ends. CDR3 size: 15 residues. How the authors handled the data: For nucleated cells, counts were estimated from reference gene primer amplification. Only in-frame clones appear in the TCRdb table, and some are missing; sequencing was by immunoSEQ multiplex PCR. V and J calls and clone size are given by that table; D and trimming were obtained from the DNA. The sample lists about 82,000 clones, over 70% seen once, with more than 15% in the top ten. The V and J genes are TRBV3-1 (or the pseudogene TRBV3-2) and TRBJ1-5; D ambiguous. The TCR sequence derives from a woman aged 55-70 years with acute or convalescent COVID-19. The sample comprised peripheral blood. CDR3 amino acids: CASSQGRNSNQPQHF. The CDR3 region has the DNA TGTGCCAGCAGCCAAGGCAGGAATAGCAATCAGCCCCAGCATTTT.